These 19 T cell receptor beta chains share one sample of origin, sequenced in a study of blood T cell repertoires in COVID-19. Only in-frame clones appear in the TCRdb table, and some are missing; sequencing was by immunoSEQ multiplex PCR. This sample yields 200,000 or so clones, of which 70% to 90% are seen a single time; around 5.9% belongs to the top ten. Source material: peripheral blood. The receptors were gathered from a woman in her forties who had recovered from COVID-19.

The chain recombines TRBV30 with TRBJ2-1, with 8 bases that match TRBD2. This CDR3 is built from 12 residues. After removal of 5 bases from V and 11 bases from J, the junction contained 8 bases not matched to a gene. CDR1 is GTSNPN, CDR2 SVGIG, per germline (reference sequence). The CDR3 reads CAWWTLAEQQFF. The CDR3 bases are TGTGCCTGGTGGACACTAGCGGAACAGCAGTTCTTC.

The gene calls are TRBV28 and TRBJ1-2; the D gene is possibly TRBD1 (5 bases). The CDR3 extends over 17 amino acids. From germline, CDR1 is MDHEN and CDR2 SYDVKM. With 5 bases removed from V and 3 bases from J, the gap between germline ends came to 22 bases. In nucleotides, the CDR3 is TGTGCCAGCAGTCAACGACCGACAGTCGAGATGGACTATGGCTACACCTTC. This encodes CASSQRPTVEMDYGYTF.

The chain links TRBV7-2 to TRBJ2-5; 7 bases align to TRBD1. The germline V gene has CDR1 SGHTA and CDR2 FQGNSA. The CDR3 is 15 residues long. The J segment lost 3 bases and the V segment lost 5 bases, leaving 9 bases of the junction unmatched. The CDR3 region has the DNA TGTGCCAGCAGCCTCATGAGGGGGCCGGAAGAGACCCAGTACTTC. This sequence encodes CASSLMRGPEETQYF.

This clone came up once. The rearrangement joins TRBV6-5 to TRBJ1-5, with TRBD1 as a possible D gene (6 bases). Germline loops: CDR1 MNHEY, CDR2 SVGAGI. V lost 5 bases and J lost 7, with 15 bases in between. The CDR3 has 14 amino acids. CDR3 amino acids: CASSLDQGFQPQHF. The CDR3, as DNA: TGTGCCAGCAGTCTGGACCAGGGGTTCCAGCCCCAGCATTTT.

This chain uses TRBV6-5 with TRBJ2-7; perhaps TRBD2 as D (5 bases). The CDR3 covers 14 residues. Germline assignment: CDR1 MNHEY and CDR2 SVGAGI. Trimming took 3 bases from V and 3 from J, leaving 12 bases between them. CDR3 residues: CASSYGSEHYEQYF. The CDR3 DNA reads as TGTGCCAGCAGTTATGGTAGCGAGCACTACGAGCAGTACTTC.

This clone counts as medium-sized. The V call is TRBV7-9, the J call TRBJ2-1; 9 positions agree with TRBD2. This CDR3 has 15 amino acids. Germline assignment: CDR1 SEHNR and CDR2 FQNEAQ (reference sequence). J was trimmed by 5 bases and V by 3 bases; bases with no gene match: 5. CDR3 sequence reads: CASSFFLAGNNEQFF. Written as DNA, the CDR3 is TGTGCCAGCAGCTTCTTCCTAGCGGGAAACAATGAGCAGTTCTTC.

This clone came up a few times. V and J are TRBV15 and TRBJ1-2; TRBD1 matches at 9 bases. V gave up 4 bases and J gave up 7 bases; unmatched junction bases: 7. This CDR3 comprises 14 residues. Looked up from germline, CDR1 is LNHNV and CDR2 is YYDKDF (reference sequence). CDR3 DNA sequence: TGTGCCACCAGCAACCCGGGACAGGGTTTTGGCTACACCTTC. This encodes CATSNPGQGFGYTF.

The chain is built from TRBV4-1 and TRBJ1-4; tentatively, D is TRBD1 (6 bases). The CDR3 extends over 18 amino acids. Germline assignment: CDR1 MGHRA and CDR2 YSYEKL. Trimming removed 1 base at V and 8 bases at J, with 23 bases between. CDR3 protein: CASSQGRSLGGPNEKLFF. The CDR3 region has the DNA TGCGCCAGCAGCCAAGGCCGGAGTCTAGGGGGACCAAACGAAAAACTGTTTTTT.

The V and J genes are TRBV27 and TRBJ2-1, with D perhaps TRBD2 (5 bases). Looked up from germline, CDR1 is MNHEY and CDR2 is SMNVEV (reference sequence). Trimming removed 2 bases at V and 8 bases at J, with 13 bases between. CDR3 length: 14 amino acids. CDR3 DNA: TGTGCCAGCAGTTTAAAATTGGCGGACTATGAGCAGTTCTTC. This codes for CASSLKLADYEQFF.

DNA for the CDR3: TGTGCCAGCAGTGAACTAGGGAACACCGGGGAGCTGTTTTTT. It is translated as CASSELGNTGELFF. The chain is built from TRBV6-4 and TRBJ2-2, with a weak D call TRBD2 (5 bases). The germline V gene has CDR1 MRHNA and CDR2 SNTAGT. The CDR3 length is 14 residues. The V gene lost 3 bases and the J gene lost 1 base, with 6 bases spanning the gap.

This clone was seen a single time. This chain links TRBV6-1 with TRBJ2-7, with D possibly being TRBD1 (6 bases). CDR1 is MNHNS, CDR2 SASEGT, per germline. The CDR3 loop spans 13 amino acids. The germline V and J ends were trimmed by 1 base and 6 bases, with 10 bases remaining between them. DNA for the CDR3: TGTGCCAGCAGTGAAGGGCAGGGGAGCGAGCAGTACTTC. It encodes CASSEGQGSEQYF.

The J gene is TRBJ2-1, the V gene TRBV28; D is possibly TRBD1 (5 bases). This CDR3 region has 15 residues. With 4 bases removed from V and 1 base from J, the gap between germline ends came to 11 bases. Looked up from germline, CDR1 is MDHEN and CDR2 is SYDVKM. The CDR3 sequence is CASSSLGASYNEQFF. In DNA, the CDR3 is TGTGCCAGCAGTTCCCTAGGGGCATCCTACAATGAGCAGTTCTTC.

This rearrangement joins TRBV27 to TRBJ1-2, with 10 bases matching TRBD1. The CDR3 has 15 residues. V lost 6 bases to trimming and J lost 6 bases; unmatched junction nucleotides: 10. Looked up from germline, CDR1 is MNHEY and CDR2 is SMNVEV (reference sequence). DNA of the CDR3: TGTGCCAGCAGCCTAGGGGACAGGGGCTTCAATGGCTACACCTTC. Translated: CASSLGDRGFNGYTF.

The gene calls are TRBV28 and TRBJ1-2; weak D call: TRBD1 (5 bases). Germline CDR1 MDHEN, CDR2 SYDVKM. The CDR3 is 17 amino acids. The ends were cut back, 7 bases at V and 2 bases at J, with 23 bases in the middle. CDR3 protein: CASTGSGVNEMNYGYTF. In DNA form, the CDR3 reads TGTGCCAGCACAGGCTCGGGGGTAAACGAAATGAACTATGGCTACACCTTC.

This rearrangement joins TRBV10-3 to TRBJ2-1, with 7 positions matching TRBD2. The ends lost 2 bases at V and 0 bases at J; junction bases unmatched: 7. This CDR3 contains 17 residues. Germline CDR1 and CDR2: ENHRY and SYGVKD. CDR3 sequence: CAISEPSSGSSYNEQFF. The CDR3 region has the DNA TGTGCCATCAGTGAGCCCTCTAGCGGAAGCTCCTACAATGAGCAGTTCTTC.

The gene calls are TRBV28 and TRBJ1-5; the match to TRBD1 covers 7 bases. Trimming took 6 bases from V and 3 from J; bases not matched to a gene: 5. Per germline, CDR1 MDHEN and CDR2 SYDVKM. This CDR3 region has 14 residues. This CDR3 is CASRRGQPNQPQHF. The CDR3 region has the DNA TGTGCCAGCAGAAGGGGACAGCCCAATCAGCCCCAGCATTTT.

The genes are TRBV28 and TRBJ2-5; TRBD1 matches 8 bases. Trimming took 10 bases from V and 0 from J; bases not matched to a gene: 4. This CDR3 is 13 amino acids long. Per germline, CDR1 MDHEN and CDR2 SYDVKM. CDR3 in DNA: TGTGCCACCGGACAGGGAAACCAAGAGACCCAGTACTTC. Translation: CATGQGNQETQYF.

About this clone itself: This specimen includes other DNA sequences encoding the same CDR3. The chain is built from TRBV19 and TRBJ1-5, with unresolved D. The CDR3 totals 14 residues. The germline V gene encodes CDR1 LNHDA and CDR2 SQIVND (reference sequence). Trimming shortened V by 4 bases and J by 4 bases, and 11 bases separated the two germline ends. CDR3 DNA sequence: TGTGCCAGTAGTACCACGGGAGGAAATCAGCCCCAGCATTTT. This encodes CASSTTGGNQPQHF. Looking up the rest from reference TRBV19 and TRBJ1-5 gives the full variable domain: DGGITQSPKYLFRKEGQNVTLSCEQNLNHDAMYWYRQDPGQGLRLIYYSQIVNDFQKGDIAEGYSVSREKKESFPLTVTSAQKNPTAFYLCASSTTGGNQPQHFGDGTRLSIL.

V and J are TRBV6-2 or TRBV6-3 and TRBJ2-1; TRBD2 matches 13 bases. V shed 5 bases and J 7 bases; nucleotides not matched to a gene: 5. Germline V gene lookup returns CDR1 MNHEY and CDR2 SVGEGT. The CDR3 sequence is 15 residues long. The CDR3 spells CASSRTSGSGNEQFF. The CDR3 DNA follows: TGTGCCAGCAGTAGGACTAGCGGGAGTGGGAATGAGCAGTTCTTC.